The clone carrying this TCR beta chain has only a few counts. This record belongs to a study of cytomegalovirus exposure and HLA in healthy donors. Per germline, CDR1 GTSNPN and CDR2 SVGIG (reference sequence). CDR3 size: 14 residues. V lost 7 bases and J lost 1; bases outside the gene matches: 9. A multiplex PCR was run with 60 Vbeta primers and 13 Jbeta primers. Profiling relied on immunoSEQ multiplex PCR, and the TCRdb table lists in-frame clones only, not all of them. In the table there are about 120,000 clones, 8.5% to 10% of which are singletons. This sequence originates from a man under 40 in good health and CMV-seronegative. The chain employs TRBV30 and TRBJ2-5, with 7 bases lining up with TRBD2. Sequenced input: PBMCs. In nucleotides, the CDR3 is TGTGCCTCGGAAAGAGCGGGGATCCAAGAGACCCAGTACTTC. It is translated as CASERAGIQETQYF.